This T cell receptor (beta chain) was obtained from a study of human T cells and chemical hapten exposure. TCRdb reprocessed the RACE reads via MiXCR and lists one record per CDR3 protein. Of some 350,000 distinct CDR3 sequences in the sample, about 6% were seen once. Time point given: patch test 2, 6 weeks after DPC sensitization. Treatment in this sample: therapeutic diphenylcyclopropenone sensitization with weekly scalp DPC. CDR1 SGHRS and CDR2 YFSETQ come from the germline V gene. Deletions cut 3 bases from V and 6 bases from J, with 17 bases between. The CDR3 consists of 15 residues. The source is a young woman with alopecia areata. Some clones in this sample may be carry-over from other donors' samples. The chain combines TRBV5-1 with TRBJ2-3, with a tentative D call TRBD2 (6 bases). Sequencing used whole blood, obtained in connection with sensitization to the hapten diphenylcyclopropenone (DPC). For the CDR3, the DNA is TGCGCCAGCAGCTCGGGGCGACTAGAGTTGGATACGCAGTATTTT. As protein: CASSSGRLELDTQYF.